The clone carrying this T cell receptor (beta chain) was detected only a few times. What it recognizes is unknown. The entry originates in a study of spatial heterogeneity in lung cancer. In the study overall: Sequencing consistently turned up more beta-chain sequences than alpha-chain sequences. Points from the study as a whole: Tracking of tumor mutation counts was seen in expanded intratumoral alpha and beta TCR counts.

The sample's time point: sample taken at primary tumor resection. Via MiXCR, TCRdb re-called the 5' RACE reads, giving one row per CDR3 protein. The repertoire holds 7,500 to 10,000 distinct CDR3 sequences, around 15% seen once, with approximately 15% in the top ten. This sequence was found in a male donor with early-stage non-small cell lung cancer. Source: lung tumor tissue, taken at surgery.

The chain's CDR3 is CASSLAAQRRSYEQYF. The DNA of the CDR3 is TGTGCCAGCAGCTTAGCGGCACAGCGTAGATCCTACGAGCAGTACTTC. V and J are TRBV7-2 and TRBJ2-7; no firm D call. Germline CDR1 SGHTA, CDR2 FQGNSA. Trimming pared 0 bases from V and 1 base from J, leaving 13 bases between. This CDR3 contains 16 residues.